This T cell receptor beta chain was retrieved from a study of graft-versus-host responses after intestinal transplantation. Study context: Induction using anti-thymocyte globulin, followed by tacrolimus and steroids for 2 to 4 years, was given to all recipients. Study-wide points: Researchers found peak circulating GvH clone levels linked to early post-transplant HvG declines.

Profiling relied on immunoSEQ multiplex PCR, and the TCRdb table lists in-frame clones only, not all of them. The sample includes around 110,000 clones, 90% seen only once; the top ten take about 0.18%. Only a few counts were recorded for this clone. Antigen unknown. Sequencing used unstimulated CD4+ T cells sorted from spleen or lymph node cells, obtained before intestinal transplant. This TCR was recovered from a human donor who received an intestinal transplant.

CDR3 nucleotides: TGTGCCAGCAGCTCGGGACTAGCGGGAGTCACAGGCAACGAGCAGTACTTC. Residues: CASSSGLAGVTGNEQYF. The V gene is TRBV13, the J gene TRBJ2-7, with 14 bases identical to TRBD2. Germline loops: CDR1 PRHDT, CDR2 FYEKMQ (reference sequence). The CDR3 totals 17 residues. The ends lost 4 bases at V and 5 bases at J; junction bases unmatched: 10.